The source of this T cell receptor beta chain is a study of PD-L1 blockade in urothelial cancer. Study context: Blood analysis occurred 3 weeks (second dose) and 6 weeks after treatment start. Blood gave a median about 150,000 T cells.

CDR3 length: 14 residues. V lost 4 bases, J lost 6 bases, and 3 bases stayed unmatched. Germline V lookup: CDR1 ENHRY, CDR2 SYGVKD. On this clone itself: Its antigen is as yet unknown.

General study points: Lower than median blood TCR clonality before treatment predicted better survival.

Each PCR had synthetic TCR analog templates added to it as a spike-in. Clones were sequenced by immunoSEQ multiplex PCR, and TCRdb holds only the in-frame ones, with some missing. The sample has about 30,000 clones, around 86% seen once. Sequenced here: PBMCs, sampled around atezolizumab (anti-PD-L1) treatment. The chain is built from TRBV10-3 and TRBJ1-6; 7 nucleotides line up with TRBD1. The clonotype was recovered from a man in his fifties with urothelial cancer. This CDR3 is CAISVGQINSPLHF. The CDR3 DNA reads as TGTGCCATCAGTGTGGGACAGATTAATTCACCCCTCCACTTT.